This T cell receptor (beta chain) was documented in a study of blood T cell repertoires in COVID-19. Study summary: Donors in the United States, Italy and Spain gave samples during acute or convalescent COVID-19.

Concerning this clone itself: This specimen includes other DNA sequences encoding the same CDR3.

The participants were between about 18 and 100 years old and came from some 23 US areas. Between the trimmed V and J ends, which lost 0 bases and 1 base, there was a span of 7 bases. This CDR3 comprises 14 residues. Germline V gene sequence: CDR1 SGDLS, CDR2 YYNGEE. Original processing notes: By means of reference gene primer amplification, nucleated cell counts were estimated. Using immunoSEQ multiplex PCR, the repertoire was profiled, and TCRdb retains in-frame clones only, with some absent. The V and J calls and clone size come from that table; D and trimming were worked out from the DNA. The repertoire includes under 300,000 clones, approximately 90% of them detected once, and over 1.5% sits in the top ten.

The receptor was derived from a young woman who had recovered from COVID-19. The J gene is TRBJ2-5, the V gene TRBV9; D might be TRBD2 (6 bases). Sequencing used PBMCs or T cells enriched from blood (not recorded which). The CDR3, as DNA: TGTGCCAGCAGCGTAGGCGGGATCCAAGAGACCCAGTACTTC. It specifies CASSVGGIQETQYF.